The 18 T cell receptor beta chains listed next were all sequenced from one sample in a study of OX40 agonist ivuxolimab in advanced cancers. Clones were read by immunoSEQ multiplex PCR, and TCRdb kept only the in-frame ones, dropping some. Of some 58,000 clones detected, 80% to 90% appear once; the ten largest clones hold 0.76%. The sample was CD4+ or CD8+ T cells sorted from blood, taken in a trial of the OX40 agonist ivuxolimab. The receptors shown here come from an adult with an advanced solid tumor such as melanoma, head and neck, liver or kidney cancer.

V gene TRBV4-3 combines with J gene TRBJ1-2, with D tentatively TRBD1 (5 bases). CDR3 length: 14 residues. Germline V lookup: CDR1 LGHNA, CDR2 YSLEER. V dropped 3 bases and J dropped 7 bases, with 15 bases sitting between them. The CDR3 DNA follows: TGCGCCAGCAGCCAGTTCCTACAGGACCTTGGCTACACCTTC. Protein sequence: CASSQFLQDLGYTF.

V is TRBV5-1 and J is TRBJ2-1, with 9 bases fitting TRBD1. The CDR3 consists of 15 residues. Germline-derived CDR1 and CDR2 are SGHRS and YFSETQ. The V and J ends lost 3 bases and 7 bases, in that order; junction bases with no gene match: 8. CDR3 in DNA: TGCGCCAGCAGCTCGACCGGGACAGGGTTGAATGAGCAGTTCTTC. It translates to CASSSTGTGLNEQFF. Supplemented by reference TRBV5-1 and TRBJ2-1, the full variable domain reads KAGVTQTPRYLIKTRGQQVTLSCSPISGHRSVSWYQQTPGQGLQFLFEYFSETQRNKGNFPGRFSGRQFSNSRSEMNVSTLELGDSALYLCASSSTGTGLNEQFFGPGTRLTVL.

This chain uses TRBV6-6 with TRBJ2-7, with 7 bases matching TRBD2. V gave up 7 bases and J gave up 3 bases; unmatched junction bases: 9. Germline CDR1 MNHNY, CDR2 SVGAGI (reference sequence). This CDR3 contains 14 residues. CDR3 coding DNA: TGTGCCAGCACGTCTAGCGGTGAGATCTACGAGCAGTACTTC. As protein: CASTSSGEIYEQYF.

The gene calls are TRBV29-1 and TRBJ2-5; no definite D call. The V gene's germline CDR1 is SQVTM and CDR2 ANQGSEA. V was shortened by 2 bases and J by 2 bases, with 9 bases between the two germline ends. The CDR3 has 13 residues. This CDR3 reads CSVEPSHQETQYF. The CDR3 nucleotides read TGCAGCGTTGAACCGTCACATCAAGAGACCCAGTACTTC.

This chain links TRBV28 with TRBJ2-1; D possibly corresponds to TRBD2 (5 bases). Germline CDR1 MDHEN, CDR2 SYDVKM. This CDR3 region has 14 residues. Trimming stripped 5 bases from V and 9 bases from J, with 17 bases between. The CDR3 DNA is TGTGCCAGCAGTCCCCCCGGGGTCAAGGGTGAGCAGTTCTTC. Its translation: CASSPPGVKGEQFF.

The gene calls are TRBV7-9 and TRBJ2-1, with TRBD1 matching over 8 bases. The CDR3 length is 16 residues. Germline assignment: CDR1 SEHNR and CDR2 FQNEAQ (reference sequence). V lost 2 bases, J lost 10 bases, and 13 bases stayed unmatched. In DNA form, the CDR3 reads TGTGCCAGCAGCTTATCGGTTCAGGGGGCGGATTTGGAGCAGTTCTTC. Its protein product is CASSLSVQGADLEQFF.

V and J are TRBV28 and TRBJ1-2; D gene ambiguous. The CDR3 length is 13 residues. Per the germline V gene, CDR1 is MDHEN and CDR2 is SYDVKM. V gave up 6 bases and J gave up 4 bases, with 12 bases separating them. CDR3 in amino acids: CASSPTSRYGYTF. CDR3 bases: TGTGCCAGCAGCCCTACTTCCCGCTATGGCTACACCTTC.

Concerning this clone itself: At one end, the junction sequence differs from germline, possibly due to a read error. V is TRBV7-7 and J is TRBJ2-2, with D unresolved. Looked up from germline, CDR1 is SSHAT and CDR2 is FNYEAQ (reference sequence). The CDR3 loop spans 14 amino acids. The CDR3 here is CASSFSGKAGELFF. As DNA, the CDR3 is TGTGCTAGCAGCTTTTCTGGGAAGGCCGGGGAGCTGTTTTTT. Drawing the rest from reference TRBV7-7 and TRBJ2-2, the complete variable domain is GAGVSQSPRYKVTKRGQDVTLRCDPISSHATLYWYQQALGQGPEFLTYFNYEAQPDKSGLPSDRFSAERPEGSISTLTIQRTEQRDSAMYRCASSFSGKAGELFFGEGSRLTVL.

The genes are TRBV5-1 and TRBJ2-2; 10 bases are a match to TRBD2. V dropped 7 bases and J dropped 7; count of bases not matched to a gene: 7. This CDR3 spans 14 amino acids. Per the germline V gene, CDR1 is SGHRS and CDR2 is YFSETQ. As DNA, the CDR3 is TGCGCCAGCGCCCCTAGCGGGAGTTTCGGGGAGCTGTTTTTT. It specifies CASAPSGSFGELFF.

This rearrangement joins TRBV27 to TRBJ1-1, with D possibly TRBD1 on 5 matching bases. This CDR3 comprises 13 residues. Germline lookup yields CDR1 MNHEY and CDR2 SMNVEV (reference sequence). Trimming shortened V by 6 bases and J by 3 bases, and 11 bases separated the two germline ends. CDR3 sequence: CASRAGLYTEAFF. The CDR3 DNA reads TGTGCCAGCAGAGCGGGACTATACACTGAAGCTTTCTTT.

The chain joins TRBV15 to TRBJ1-5, with 10 bases that match TRBD1. This CDR3 has 15 residues. The V gene end was trimmed by 2 bases and the J gene end by 5 bases; junction bases not matched to a gene: 3. Germline CDR1 LNHNV, CDR2 YYDKDF (reference sequence). CDR3 nucleotides: TGTGCCACCAGCAGAACCGACAGGGGGCATCAGCCCCAGCATTTT. Translation gives CATSRTDRGHQPQHF.

The rearrangement links TRBV6-5 to TRBJ2-5, with 7 bases aligning to TRBD2. Germline CDR1 is MNHEY and CDR2 is SVGAGI. The CDR3 totals 12 residues. V dropped 5 bases and J dropped 3; count of bases not matched to a gene: 0. In nucleotides, the CDR3 is TGTGCCAGCAGTCGGGGGGAAGAGACCCAGTACTTC. It is translated as CASSRGEETQYF.

The chain joins TRBV5-1 to TRBJ1-6; possibly TRBD1 for D (6 bases). Deletions cut 0 bases from V and 8 bases from J, with 12 bases between. This CDR3 contains 15 residues. CDR1 and CDR2 from the germline V gene are SGHRS and YFSETQ. CDR3 nucleotide sequence: TGCGCCAGCAGCTTGGTGGGGGCTCGGTATTCACCCCTCCACTTT. The encoded protein is CASSLVGARYSPLHF.

This clone was seen only once. The rearrangement uses TRBV28 and TRBJ2-3; D not resolved. Germline V lookup: CDR1 MDHEN, CDR2 SYDVKM. V was trimmed by 6 bases and J by 4 bases, leaving 14 bases between them. The CDR3 extends over 14 amino acids. CDR3 nucleotide sequence: TGTGCCAGCAGACCCCAATCTATTTCAGATACGCAGTATTTT. The encoded protein is CASRPQSISDTQYF.

The rearrangement links TRBV11-3 to TRBJ2-6; a weak D match, TRBD1 (7 bases). This CDR3 comprises 18 residues. Germline-derived CDR1 and CDR2 are SGHNT and YENEEA. Between the trimmed V and J ends, which lost 5 bases and 0 bases, there was a span of 17 bases. The CDR3 loop reads CASSPGGLVNSGANVLTF. CDR3 nucleotide sequence: TGTGCCAGCAGCCCAGGGGGGCTAGTCAACTCTGGGGCCAACGTCCTGACTTTC.

The chain links TRBV9 to TRBJ2-2; the D call may be TRBD1 or TRBD2 (5 bases each). The germline V gene encodes CDR1 SGDLS and CDR2 YYNGEE. Deletions cut 2 bases from V and 2 bases from J, with 13 bases between. The CDR3 loop spans 16 amino acids. The CDR3 region is CASSVLTRDNTGELFF. The CDR3, as DNA: TGTGCCAGCAGCGTCCTGACCAGGGACAACACCGGGGAGCTGTTTTTT.

This sequence joins TRBV7-2 and TRBJ1-2; D perhaps matches TRBD1 (6 bases). This CDR3 contains 16 residues. Trimming shortened V by 1 base and J by 5 bases, and 17 bases separated the two germline ends. Germline-derived CDR1 and CDR2 are SGHTA and FQGNSA. The CDR3 here is CASSLGGGGAQYGYTF. The CDR3 coding sequence is TGTGCCAGCAGCTTAGGCGGCGGGGGGGCGCAGTATGGCTACACCTTC. Combining the CDR3 with reference TRBV7-2 and TRBJ1-2 gives the whole variable domain GAGVSQSPSNKVTEKGKDVELRCDPISGHTALYWYRQSLGQGLEFLIYFQGNSAPDKSGLPSDRFSAERTGGSVSTLTIQRTQQEDSAVYLCASSLGGGGAQYGYTFGSGTRLTVV.

The chain employs TRBV4-1 and TRBJ2-7, with D tentatively TRBD2 (6 bases). Germline CDR1 and CDR2: MGHRA and YSYEKL. The CDR3 runs 16 residues. The V end lost 4 bases, the J end lost 0 bases, and 16 bases lay between the germline ends. For the CDR3, the DNA is TGCGCCAGCAGCCGGGGGGAGTCTAGCAGCTCCTACGAGCAGTACTTC. Translated: CASSRGESSSSYEQYF.